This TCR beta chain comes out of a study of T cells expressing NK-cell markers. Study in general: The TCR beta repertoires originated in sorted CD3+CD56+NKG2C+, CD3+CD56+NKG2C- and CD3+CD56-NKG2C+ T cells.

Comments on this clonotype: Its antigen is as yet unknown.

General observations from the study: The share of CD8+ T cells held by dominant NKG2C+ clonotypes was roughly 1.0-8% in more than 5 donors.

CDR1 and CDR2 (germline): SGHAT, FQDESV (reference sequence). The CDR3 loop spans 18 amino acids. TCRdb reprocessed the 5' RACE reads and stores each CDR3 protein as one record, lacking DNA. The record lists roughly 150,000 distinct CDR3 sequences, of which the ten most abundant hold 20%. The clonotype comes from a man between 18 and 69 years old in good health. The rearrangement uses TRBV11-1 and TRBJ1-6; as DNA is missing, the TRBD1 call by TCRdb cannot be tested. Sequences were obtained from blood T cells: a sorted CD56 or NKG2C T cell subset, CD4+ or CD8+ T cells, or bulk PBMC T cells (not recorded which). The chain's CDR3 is CASSLAIQGASYNSPLHF.